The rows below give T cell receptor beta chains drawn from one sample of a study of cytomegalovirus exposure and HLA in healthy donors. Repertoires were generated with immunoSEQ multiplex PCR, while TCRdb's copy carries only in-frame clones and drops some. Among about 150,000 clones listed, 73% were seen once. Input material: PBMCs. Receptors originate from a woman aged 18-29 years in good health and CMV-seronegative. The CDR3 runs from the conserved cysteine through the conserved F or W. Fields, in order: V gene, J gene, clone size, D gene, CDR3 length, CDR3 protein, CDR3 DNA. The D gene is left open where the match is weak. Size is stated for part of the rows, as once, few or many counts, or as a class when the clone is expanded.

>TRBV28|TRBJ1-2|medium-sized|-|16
CASSSNRADRIYGYTF
TGTGCCAGCAGTTCGAACAGGGCTGACAGAATTTATGGCTACACCTTC
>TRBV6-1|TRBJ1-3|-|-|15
CASSDPGFLGNTIYF
TGTGCCAGCAGTGATCCGGGGTTTCTCGGAAACACCATATATTTT
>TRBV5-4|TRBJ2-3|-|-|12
CASSSQRGTQYF
TGTGCCAGCAGCTCCCAGAGGGGGACGCAGTATTTT
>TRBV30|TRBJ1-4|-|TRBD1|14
CAWRGGQGGEKLFF
TGTGCCTGGAGGGGGGGACAGGGTGGTGAAAAACTGTTTTTT
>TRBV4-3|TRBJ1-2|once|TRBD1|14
CASSHDQGAYGYTF
TGCGCCAGCAGCCATGACCAGGGGGCCTATGGCTACACCTTC
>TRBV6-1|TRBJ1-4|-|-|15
CASTPAVGTNEKLFF
TGTGCCAGCACCCCGGCGGTTGGTACTAATGAAAAACTGTTTTTT
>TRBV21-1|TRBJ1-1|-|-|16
CASSKAPKRPRTEAFF
TGTGCCAGCAGCAAAGCGCCGAAGCGGCCCCGAACTGAAGCTTTCTTT
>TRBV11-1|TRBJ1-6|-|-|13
CASSFQGSAPLHF
TGTGCCAGCAGCTTCCAGGGATCGGCGCCCCTCCACTTT
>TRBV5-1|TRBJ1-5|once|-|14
CASSLESGNQPQHF
TGCGCCAGCAGCTTGGAATCAGGAAATCAGCCCCAGCATTTT
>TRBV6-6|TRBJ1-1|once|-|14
CASTKRGSFAEAFF
TGTGCCAGCACCAAGAGAGGGAGTTTCGCTGAAGCTTTCTTT
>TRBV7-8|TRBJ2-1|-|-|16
CASSRGAGVFWNEQFF
TGTGCCAGCAGCCGGGGGGCAGGGGTATTTTGGAATGAGCAGTTCTTC
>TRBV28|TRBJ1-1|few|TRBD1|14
CASSSGQLNTEAFF
TGTGCCAGCAGTTCGGGACAGCTGAACACTGAAGCTTTCTTT
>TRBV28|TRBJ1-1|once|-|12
CASREGSTEAFF
TGTGCCAGCAGGGAGGGGTCTACTGAAGCTTTCTTT
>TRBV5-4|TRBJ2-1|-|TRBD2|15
CASSPAGRLYNEQFF
TGTGCCAGCAGCCCAGCCGGGAGGCTTTACAATGAGCAGTTCTTC
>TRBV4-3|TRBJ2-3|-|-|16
CASSQGVGPLKDTQYF
TGCGCCAGCAGCCAAGGGGTGGGGCCGCTGAAAGATACGCAGTATTTT
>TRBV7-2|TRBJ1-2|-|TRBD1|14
CASSSGDRVKGYTF
TGTGCCAGCAGCTCTGGGGACAGGGTGAAAGGCTACACCTTC
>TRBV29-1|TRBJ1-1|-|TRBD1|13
CSVDDRGNTEAFF
TGCAGCGTAGATGACAGGGGGAACACTGAAGCTTTCTTT
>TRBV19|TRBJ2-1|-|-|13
CASSMQYHNEQFF
TGTGCCAGTAGTATGCAGTACCACAATGAGCAGTTCTTC
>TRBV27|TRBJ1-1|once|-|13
CASSAYRNTEAFF
TGTGCCAGCAGTGCCTACAGGAACACTGAAGCTTTCTTT
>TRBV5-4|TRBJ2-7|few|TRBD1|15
CASSLGQGGSYEQYF
TGTGCCAGCAGCCTAGGACAGGGTGGATCCTACGAGCAGTACTTC
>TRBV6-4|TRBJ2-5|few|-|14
CASSERQWSETQYF
TGTGCCAGCAGCGAGAGACAGTGGTCTGAGACCCAGTACTTC
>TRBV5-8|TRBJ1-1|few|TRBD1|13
CASSLEYRGEAFF
TGTGCCAGCAGCCTAGAATACAGGGGAGAAGCTTTCTTT
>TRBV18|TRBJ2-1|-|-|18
CASSSPDEGQTTYNEQFF
TGTGCCAGCTCGTCACCAGATGAGGGACAAACAACCTACAATGAGCAGTTCTTC
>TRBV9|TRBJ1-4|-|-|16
CASSVGGQALNEKLFF
TGTGCCAGCAGCGTAGGCGGGCAGGCGCTTAATGAAAAACTGTTTTTT
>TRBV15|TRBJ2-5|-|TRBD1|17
CATSREEGQPRQETQYF
TGTGCCACCAGCAGGGAAGAGGGACAGCCGAGACAAGAGACCCAGTACTTC
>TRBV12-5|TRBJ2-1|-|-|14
CASGLEGVNNEQFF
TGTGCTAGTGGTTTGGAGGGAGTTAACAATGAGCAGTTCTTC
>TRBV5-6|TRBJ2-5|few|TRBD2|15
CASSFLAGGLETQYF
TGTGCCAGCAGCTTTCTAGCGGGGGGTTTAGAGACCCAGTACTTC
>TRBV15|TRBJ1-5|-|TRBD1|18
CAASRGTGYQMGNQPQHF
TGTGCCGCCAGCAGGGGGACAGGCTACCAAATGGGCAATCAGCCCCAGCATTTT